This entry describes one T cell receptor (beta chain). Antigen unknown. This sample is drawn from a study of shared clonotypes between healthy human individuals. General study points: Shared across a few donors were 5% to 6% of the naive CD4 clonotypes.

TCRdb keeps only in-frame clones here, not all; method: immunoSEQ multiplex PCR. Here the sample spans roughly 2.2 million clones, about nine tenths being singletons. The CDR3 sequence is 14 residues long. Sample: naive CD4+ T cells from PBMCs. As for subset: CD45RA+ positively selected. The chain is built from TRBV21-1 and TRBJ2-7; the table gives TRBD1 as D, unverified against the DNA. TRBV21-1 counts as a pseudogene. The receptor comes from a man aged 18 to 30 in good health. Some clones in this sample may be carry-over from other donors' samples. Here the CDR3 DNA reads TGTGCCAGCAGTTTTCGACAGAAGTCCTACGAGCAGTACTTC. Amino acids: CASSFRQKSYEQYF.